Listed below are T cell receptor beta chains from one sample, sequenced in a study of Ad26.COV2.S vaccination and SARS-CoV-2 variants. The protocol was immunoSEQ multiplex PCR, while the TCRdb copy is restricted to in-frame clones and leaves out a portion. The sample contains fewer than 400,000 clones, around four fifths of which appear only once. The sample in question was peripheral blood, obtained in a trial of Ad26.COV2.S vaccine versus placebo. Receptor source: a person aged 18-60 years who received the Ad26.COV2.S COVID-19 vaccine or a placebo. Each CDR3 is given with its conserved first and last residue. D genes are given only for firm matches. For some rows the clone size is stated as once, few or many, or as a class when expanded; others skip it.

size	V	J	D	DNA	CDR3
NA	TRBV28	TRBJ2-5	NA	TGTGCCAGCAGTTTATATCGGGAGACCCAGTACTTC	CASSLYRETQYF
NA	TRBV5-1	TRBJ2-2	NA	TGCGCCAGCAGCCCACTAGGAGGGGATGCCGGGGAGCTGTTTTTT	CASSPLGGDAGELFF
NA	TRBV10-3	TRBJ2-7	TRBD2	TGTGCCACGACCGGGACTAGCGGGTCCTACGAGCAGTACTTC	CATTGTSGSYEQYF
NA	TRBV10-3	TRBJ1-1	NA	TGTGCCATCAGTGAACCGCTGGATGAAGCTTTCTTT	CAISEPLDEAFF
NA	TRBV5-1	TRBJ2-1	NA	TGCGCCAGCAGCTTGGCCGGAACCGTTTCAGGTGAGCAGTTCTTC	CASSLAGTVSGEQFF
NA	TRBV4-1	TRBJ2-7	NA	TGCGCCAGCAGCCAAACATCGAGCGGGTCTTACTCCTACGAGCAGTACTTC	CASSQTSSGSYSYEQYF
NA	TRBV5-5	TRBJ2-6	NA	TGTGCCAGCAGCTCAACCCTAGCCTCTGGGGCCAACGTCCTGACTTTC	CASSSTLASGANVLTF
NA	TRBV19	TRBJ2-7	TRBD2	TGTGCCAGTAGTATAATAGCGGGGGCCTCCTACGAGCAGTACTTC	CASSIIAGASYEQYF
NA	TRBV5-1	TRBJ2-5	TRBD1	TGCGCCAGCAGCTTGGGGACAGGGGCCGCGGGGGAGACCCAGTACTTC	CASSLGTGAAGETQYF
NA	TRBV7-9	TRBJ2-3	NA	TGTGCCAGCAGCTTAGATCGACTTAACACAGATACGCAGTATTTT	CASSLDRLNTDTQYF
many	TRBV18	TRBJ2-7	NA	TGTGCCAGCTCACCACGGGATAGGGGCGAGCAGTACTTC	CASSPRDRGEQYF
NA	TRBV6-5	TRBJ2-7	NA	TGTGCCAGCAGTTCGCGGGACACCTACGAGCAGTACTTC	CASSSRDTYEQYF
NA	TRBV20-1	TRBJ1-2	NA	TGCAGTGCTCGACCAGGGGATGGCTACACCTTC	CSARPGDGYTF
NA	TRBV7-9	TRBJ2-5	TRBD1	TGTGCCAGCAGCTTAGGTCTGGGACAGGGGATGAGGGAGACCCAGTACTTC	CASSLGLGQGMRETQYF